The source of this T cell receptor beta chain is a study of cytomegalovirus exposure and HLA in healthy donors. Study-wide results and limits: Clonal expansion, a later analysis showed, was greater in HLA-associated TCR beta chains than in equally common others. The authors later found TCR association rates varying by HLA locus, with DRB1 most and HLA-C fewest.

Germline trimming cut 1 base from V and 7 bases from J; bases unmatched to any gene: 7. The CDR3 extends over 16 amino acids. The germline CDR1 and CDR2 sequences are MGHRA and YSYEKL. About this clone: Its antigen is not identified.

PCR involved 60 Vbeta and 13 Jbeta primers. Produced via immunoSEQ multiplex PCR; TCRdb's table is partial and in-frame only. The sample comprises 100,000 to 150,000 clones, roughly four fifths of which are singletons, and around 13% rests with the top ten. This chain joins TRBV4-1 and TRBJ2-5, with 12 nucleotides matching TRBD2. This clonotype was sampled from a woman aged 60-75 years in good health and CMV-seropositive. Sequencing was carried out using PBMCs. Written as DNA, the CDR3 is TGCGCCAGCAGCCAAGTAGCTAGCGGGGGGGAAGGGACCCAGTACTTC. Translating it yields CASSQVASGGEGTQYF.